This T cell receptor beta chain was captured by sequencing in a study of beta chain features in type 1 diabetes. Study results and limitations: In type 1 diabetes patients, VDJ junctions had fewer insertions; deletions at these junctions were more frequent.

The sequenced template was cDNA made from the entire isolated RNA. Repertoires were generated with immunoSEQ multiplex PCR, while TCRdb's copy carries only in-frame clones and drops some. The table records some 150,000 clones, 9% to 10% of them present only once. CDR3 length: 14 residues. The germline gives CDR1 MGHDK, CDR2 SYGVNS. Trimming took 7 bases from V and 0 from J, leaving 13 bases between them. This clone has a handful of counts. Its target is not known. The receptor's source is a woman aged 35 to 49 in good health. Sequencing input: central memory CD4+ T cells from blood. This chain uses TRBV25-1 with TRBJ2-7, with D possibly TRBD2 on 5 matching bases. DNA for the CDR3: TGTGCCAGCACCCCGGAGGTAAACTCCTACGAGCAGTACTTC. It yields the protein CASTPEVNSYEQYF.